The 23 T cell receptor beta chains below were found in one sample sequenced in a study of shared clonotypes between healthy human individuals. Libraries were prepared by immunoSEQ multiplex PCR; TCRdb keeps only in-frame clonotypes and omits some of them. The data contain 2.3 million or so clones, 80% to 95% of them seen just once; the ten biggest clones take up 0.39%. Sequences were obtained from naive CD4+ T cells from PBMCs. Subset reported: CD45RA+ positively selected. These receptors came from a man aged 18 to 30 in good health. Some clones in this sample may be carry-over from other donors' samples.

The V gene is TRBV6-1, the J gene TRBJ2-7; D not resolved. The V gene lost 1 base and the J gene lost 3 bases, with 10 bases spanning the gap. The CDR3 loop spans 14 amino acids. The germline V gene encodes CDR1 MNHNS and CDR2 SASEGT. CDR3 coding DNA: TGTGCCAGCAGTGAAGTTGGGTGGGACTACGAGCAGTACTTC. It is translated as CASSEVGWDYEQYF.

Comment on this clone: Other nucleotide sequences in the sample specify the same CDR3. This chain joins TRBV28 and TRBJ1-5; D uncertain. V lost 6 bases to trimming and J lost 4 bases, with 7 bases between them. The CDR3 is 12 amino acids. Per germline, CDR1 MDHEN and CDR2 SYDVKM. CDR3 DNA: TGTGCCAGCAGATCTCCGAATCAGCCCCAGCATTTT. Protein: CASRSPNQPQHF.

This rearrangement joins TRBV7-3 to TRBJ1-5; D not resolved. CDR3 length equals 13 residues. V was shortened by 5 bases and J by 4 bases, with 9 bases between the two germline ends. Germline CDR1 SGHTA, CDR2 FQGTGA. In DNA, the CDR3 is TGTGCCAGCAGCCCAGCCCTTAATCAGCCCCAGCATTTT. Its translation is CASSPALNQPQHF.

The CDR3 loop reads CASSPRTTDTQYF. The CDR3 DNA reads TGTGCCAGCAGTCCCCGGACCACAGATACGCAGTATTTT. The J gene is TRBJ2-3, the V gene TRBV6-5; D not certain. The CDR3 runs 13 residues. The V gene's germline CDR1 is MNHEY and CDR2 SVGAGI. Trimming removed 5 bases at V and 2 bases at J, with 8 bases between.

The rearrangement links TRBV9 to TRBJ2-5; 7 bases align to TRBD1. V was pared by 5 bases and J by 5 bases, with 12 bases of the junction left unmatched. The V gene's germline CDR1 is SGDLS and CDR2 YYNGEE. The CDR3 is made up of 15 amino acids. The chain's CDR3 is CASSPGTVVVETQYF. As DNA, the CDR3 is TGTGCCAGCAGTCCAGGGACAGTCGTTGTGGAGACCCAGTACTTC.

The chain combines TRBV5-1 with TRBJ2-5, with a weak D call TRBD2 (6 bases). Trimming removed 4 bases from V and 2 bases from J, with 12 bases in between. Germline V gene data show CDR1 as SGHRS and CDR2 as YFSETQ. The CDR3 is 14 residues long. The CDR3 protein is CASSMGLTQETQYF. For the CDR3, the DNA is TGCGCCAGCAGCATGGGACTGACACAAGAGACCCAGTACTTC. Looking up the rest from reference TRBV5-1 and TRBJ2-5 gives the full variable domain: KAGVTQTPRYLIKTRGQQVTLSCSPISGHRSVSWYQQTPGQGLQFLFEYFSETQRNKGNFPGRFSGRQFSNSRSEMNVSTLELGDSALYLCASSMGLTQETQYFGPGTRLLVL.

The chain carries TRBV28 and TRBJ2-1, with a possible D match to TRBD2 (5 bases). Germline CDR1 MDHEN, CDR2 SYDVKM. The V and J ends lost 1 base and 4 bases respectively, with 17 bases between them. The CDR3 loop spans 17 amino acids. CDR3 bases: TGTGCCAGCAGTTTATCCCCCGGAGGAACGCTATACAATGAGCAGTTCTTC. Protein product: CASSLSPGGTLYNEQFF.

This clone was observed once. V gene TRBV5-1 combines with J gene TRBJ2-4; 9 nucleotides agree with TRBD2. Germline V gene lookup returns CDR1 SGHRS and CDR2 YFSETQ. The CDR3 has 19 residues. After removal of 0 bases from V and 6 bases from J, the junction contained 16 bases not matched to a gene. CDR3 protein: CASSLGLAANGGGRNIQYF. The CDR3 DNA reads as TGCGCCAGCAGCTTGGGACTAGCGGCCAACGGTGGGGGGCGAAACATTCAGTACTTC.

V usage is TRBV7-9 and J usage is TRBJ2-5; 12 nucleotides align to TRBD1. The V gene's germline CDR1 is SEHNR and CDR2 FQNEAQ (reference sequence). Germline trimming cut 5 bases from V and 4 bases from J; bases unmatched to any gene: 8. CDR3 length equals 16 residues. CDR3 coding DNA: TGTGCCAGCAGCCTTCCGGGACAGGGGGCCGGAGAGACCCAGTACTTC. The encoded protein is CASSLPGQGAGETQYF.

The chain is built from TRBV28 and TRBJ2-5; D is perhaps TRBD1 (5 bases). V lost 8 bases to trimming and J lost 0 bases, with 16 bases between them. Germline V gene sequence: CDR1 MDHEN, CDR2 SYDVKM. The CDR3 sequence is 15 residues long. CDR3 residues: CASPWTRPYQETQYF. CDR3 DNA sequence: TGTGCCAGCCCCTGGACAAGACCGTACCAAGAGACCCAGTACTTC.

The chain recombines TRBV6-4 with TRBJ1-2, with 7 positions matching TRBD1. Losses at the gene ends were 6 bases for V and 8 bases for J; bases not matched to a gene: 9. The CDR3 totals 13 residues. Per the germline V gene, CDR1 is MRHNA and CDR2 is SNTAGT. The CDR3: CASRRGQGEGYTF. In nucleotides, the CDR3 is TGTGCCAGCAGGAGGGGGCAGGGGGAAGGCTACACCTTC.

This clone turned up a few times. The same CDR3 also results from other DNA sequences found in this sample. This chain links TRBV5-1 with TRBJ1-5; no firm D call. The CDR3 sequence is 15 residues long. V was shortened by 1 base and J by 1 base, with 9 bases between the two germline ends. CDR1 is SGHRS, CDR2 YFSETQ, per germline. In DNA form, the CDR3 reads TGCGCCAGCAGCTTGATTGGAGGGAGCAATCAGCCCCAGCATTTT. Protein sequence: CASSLIGGSNQPQHF.

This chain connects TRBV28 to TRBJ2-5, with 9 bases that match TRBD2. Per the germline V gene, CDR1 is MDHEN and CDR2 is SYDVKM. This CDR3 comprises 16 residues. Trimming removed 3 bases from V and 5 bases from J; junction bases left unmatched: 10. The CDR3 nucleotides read TGTGCCAGCAGTTTGAGCGGGAGGTGGGGGGAGGAGACCCAGTACTTC. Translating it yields CASSLSGRWGEETQYF.

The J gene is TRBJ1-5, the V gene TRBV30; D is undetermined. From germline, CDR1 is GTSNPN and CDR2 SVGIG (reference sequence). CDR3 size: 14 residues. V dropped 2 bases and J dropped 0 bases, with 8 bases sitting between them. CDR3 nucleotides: TGTGCCTGGAGTCCCCAAGGTAGCAATCAGCCCCAGCATTTT. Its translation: CAWSPQGSNQPQHF.

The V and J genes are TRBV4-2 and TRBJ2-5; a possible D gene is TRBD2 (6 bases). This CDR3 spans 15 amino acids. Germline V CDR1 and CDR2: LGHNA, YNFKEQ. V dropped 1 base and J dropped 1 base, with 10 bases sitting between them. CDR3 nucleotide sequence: TGTGCCAGCAGCCAAGTGGGGGGAACCCAAGAGACCCAGTACTTC. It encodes CASSQVGGTQETQYF.

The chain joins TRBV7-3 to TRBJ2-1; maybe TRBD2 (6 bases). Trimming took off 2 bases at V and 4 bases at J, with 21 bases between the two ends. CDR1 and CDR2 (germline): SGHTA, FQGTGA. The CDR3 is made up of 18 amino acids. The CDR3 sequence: CASSLESTGAGTYNEQFF. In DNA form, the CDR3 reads TGTGCCAGCAGCTTAGAAAGTACTGGGGCAGGGACTTACAATGAGCAGTTCTTC. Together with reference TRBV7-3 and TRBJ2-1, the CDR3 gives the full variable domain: GAGVSQTPSNKVTEKGKYVELRCDPISGHTALYWYRQSLGQGPEFLIYFQGTGAADDSGLPNDRFFAVRPEGSVSTLKIQRTERGDSAVYLCASSLESTGAGTYNEQFFGPGTRLTVL.

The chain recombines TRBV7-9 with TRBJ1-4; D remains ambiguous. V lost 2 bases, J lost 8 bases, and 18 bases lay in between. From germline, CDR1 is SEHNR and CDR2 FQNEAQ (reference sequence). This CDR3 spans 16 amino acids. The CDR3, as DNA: TGTGCCAGCAGCTTACAGGAGACACGAAGAGGGGAAAAACTGTTTTTT. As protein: CASSLQETRRGEKLFF.

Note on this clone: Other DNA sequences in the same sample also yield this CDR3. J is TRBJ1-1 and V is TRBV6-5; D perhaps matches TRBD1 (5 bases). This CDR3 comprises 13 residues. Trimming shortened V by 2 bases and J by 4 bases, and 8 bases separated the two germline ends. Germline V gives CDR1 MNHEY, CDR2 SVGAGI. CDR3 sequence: CASSYGGGTEAFF. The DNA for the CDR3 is TGTGCCAGCAGTTACGGGGGGGGCACTGAAGCTTTCTTT.

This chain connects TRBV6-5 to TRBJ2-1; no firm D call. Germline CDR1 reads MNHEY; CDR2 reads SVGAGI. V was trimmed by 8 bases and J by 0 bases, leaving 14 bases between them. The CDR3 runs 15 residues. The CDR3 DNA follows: TGTGCCAGCCGGCCGGCGACAAGCTCCTACAATGAGCAGTTCTTC. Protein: CASRPATSSYNEQFF.

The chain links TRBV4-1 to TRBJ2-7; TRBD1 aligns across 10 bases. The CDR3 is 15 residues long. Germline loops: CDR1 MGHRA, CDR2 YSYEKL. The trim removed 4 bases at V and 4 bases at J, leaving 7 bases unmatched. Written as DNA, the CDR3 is TGCGCCAGCAGCCTTGGAGACAGGGGGCTATACGAGCAGTACTTC. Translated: CASSLGDRGLYEQYF.

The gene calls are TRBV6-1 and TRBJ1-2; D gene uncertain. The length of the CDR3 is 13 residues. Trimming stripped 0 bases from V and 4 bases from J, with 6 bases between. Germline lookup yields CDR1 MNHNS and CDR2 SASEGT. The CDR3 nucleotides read TGTGCCAGCAGTGAAGCGCCCGGCTATGGCTACACCTTC. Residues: CASSEAPGYGYTF.

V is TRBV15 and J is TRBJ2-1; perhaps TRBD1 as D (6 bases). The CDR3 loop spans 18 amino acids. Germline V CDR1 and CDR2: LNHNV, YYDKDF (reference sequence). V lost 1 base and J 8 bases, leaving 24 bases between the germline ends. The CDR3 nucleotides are TGTGCCACCAGCAGAGCCCCGATAAAATTACAGGGTTTTGATGAGCAGTTCTTC. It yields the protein CATSRAPIKLQGFDEQFF.

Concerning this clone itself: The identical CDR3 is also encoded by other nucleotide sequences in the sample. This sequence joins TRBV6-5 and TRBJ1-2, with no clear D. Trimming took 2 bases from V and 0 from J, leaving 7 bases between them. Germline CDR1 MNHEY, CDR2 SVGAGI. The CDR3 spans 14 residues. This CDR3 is CASSYRAANYGYTF. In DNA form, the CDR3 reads TGTGCCAGCAGTTACCGGGCAGCTAACTATGGCTACACCTTC.